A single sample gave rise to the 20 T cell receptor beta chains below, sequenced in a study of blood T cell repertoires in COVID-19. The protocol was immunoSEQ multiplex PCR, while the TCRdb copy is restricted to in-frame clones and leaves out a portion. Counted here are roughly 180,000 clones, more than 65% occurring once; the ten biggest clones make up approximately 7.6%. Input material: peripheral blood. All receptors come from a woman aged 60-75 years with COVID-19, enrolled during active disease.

Written as DNA, the CDR3 is TGCGCCAGCAGCCCCGTCGCGACCGGGGAGCTGTTTTTT. Protein: CASSPVATGELFF. The rearrangement uses TRBV5-1 and TRBJ2-2; no clear D gene. This CDR3 spans 13 amino acids. Germline V gene sequence: CDR1 SGHRS, CDR2 YFSETQ. V lost 4 bases and J lost 5, with 9 bases in between.

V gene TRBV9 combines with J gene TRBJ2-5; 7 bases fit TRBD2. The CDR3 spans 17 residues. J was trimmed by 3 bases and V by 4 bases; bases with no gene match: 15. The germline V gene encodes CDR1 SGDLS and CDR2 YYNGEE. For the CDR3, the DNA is TGTGCCAGCAGCTGGAGCGAAGGACTAGGGTTCGAAGAGACCCAGTACTTC. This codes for CASSWSEGLGFEETQYF. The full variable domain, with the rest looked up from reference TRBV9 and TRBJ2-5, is DSGVTQTPKHLITATGQRVTLRCSPRSGDLSVYWYQQSLDQGLQFLIQYYNGEERAKGNILERFSAQQFPDLHSELNLSSLELGDSALYFCASSWSEGLGFEETQYFGPGTRLLVL.

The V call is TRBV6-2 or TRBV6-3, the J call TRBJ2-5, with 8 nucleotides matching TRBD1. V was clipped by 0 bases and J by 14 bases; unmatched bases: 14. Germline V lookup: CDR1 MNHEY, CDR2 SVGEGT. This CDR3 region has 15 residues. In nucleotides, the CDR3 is TGTGCCAGCAGTTACTCGAGCCCCCCAGGGGGCGACCCCTACTTC. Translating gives CASSYSSPPGGDPYF.

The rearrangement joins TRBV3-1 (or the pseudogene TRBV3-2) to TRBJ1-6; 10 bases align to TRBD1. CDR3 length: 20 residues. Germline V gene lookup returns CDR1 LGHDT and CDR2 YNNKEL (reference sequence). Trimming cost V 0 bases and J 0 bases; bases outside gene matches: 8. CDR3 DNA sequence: TGTGCCAGCAGCCAAGATCTCAGGACAGGGGGACGCTCCTATAATTCACCCCTCCACTTT. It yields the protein CASSQDLRTGGRSYNSPLHF.

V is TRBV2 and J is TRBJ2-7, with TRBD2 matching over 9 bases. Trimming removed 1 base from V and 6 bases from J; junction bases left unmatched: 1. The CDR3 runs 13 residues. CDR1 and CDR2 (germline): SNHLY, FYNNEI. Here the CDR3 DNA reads TGTGCCAGCAGTGAAGGGACTAGCGCCGAGCAGTACTTC. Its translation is CASSEGTSAEQYF. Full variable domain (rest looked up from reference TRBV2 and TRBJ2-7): EPEVTQTPSHQVTQMGQEVILRCVPISNHLYFYWYRQILGQKVEFLVSFYNNEISEKSEIFDDQFSVERPDGSNFTLKIRSTKLEDSAMYFCASSEGTSAEQYFGPGTRLTVT.

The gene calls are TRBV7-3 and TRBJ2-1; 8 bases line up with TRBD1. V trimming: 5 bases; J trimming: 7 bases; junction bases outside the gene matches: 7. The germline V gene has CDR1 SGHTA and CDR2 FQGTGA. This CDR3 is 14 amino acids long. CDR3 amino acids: CASSPRTGFNEQFF. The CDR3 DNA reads TGTGCCAGCAGCCCCAGGACAGGGTTTAATGAGCAGTTCTTC.

The CDR3 DNA is TGTGCCAGCAGTTGGGTACGGAGGTCCTACGAGCAGTACTTC. Translating gives CASSWVRRSYEQYF. The chain combines TRBV28 with TRBJ2-7; D might be TRBD2 (5 bases). The CDR3 sequence is 14 residues long. V was trimmed by 4 bases and J by 1 base, leaving 11 bases between them. Looked up from germline, CDR1 is MDHEN and CDR2 is SYDVKM.

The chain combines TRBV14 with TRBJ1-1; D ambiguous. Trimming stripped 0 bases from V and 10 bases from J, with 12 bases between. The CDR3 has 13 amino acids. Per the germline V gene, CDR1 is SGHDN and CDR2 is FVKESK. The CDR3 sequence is CASSQDLVGAAFF. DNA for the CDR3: TGTGCCAGCAGCCAAGATCTGGTCGGAGCAGCTTTCTTT.

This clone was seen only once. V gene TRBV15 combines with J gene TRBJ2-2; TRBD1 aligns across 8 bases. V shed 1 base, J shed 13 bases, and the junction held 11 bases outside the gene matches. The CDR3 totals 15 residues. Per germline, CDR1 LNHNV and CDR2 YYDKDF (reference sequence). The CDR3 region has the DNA TGTGCCACCAGCAGAGGGGCCTTAGGACAGGGACGGCTGTTTTTT. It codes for CATSRGALGQGRLFF.

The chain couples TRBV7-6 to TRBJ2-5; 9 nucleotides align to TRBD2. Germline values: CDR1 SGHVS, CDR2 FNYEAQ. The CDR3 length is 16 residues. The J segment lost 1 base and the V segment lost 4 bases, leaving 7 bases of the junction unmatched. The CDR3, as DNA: TGTGCCAGCAGCTCCCCTCGCGGGGGGGGCCAAGAGACCCAGTACTTC. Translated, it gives CASSSPRGGGQETQYF. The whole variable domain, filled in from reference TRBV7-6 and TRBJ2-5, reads GAGVSQSPRYKVTKRGQDVALRCDPISGHVSLYWYRQALGQGPEFLTYFNYEAQQDKSGLPNDRFSAERPEGSISTLTIQRTEQRDSAMYRCASSSPRGGGQETQYFGPGTRLLVL.

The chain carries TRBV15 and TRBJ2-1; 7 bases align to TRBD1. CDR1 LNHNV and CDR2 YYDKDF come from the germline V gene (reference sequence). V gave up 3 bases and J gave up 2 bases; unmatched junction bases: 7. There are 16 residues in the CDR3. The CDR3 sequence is CATSRGDGTAYNEQFF. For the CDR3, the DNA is TGTGCCACCAGCAGGGGGGACGGGACAGCCTACAATGAGCAGTTCTTC.

This chain's CDR3 is CASSEAGGVGFGYTF. CDR3 coding DNA: TGTGCCAGCAGTGAAGCAGGCGGGGTCGGGTTTGGCTACACCTTC. V gene TRBV6-1 combines with J gene TRBJ1-2; D remains ambiguous. The CDR3 has 15 residues. From germline, CDR1 is MNHNS and CDR2 SASEGT. V was clipped by 0 bases and J by 7 bases, with 15 bases between them.

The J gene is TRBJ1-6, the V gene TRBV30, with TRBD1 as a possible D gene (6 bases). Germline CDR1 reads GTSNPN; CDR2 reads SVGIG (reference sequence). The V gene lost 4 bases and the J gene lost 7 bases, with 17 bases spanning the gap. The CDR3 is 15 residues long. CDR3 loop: CAWNIWDTENSPLHF. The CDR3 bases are TGTGCCTGGAATATTTGGGACACAGAAAATTCACCCCTCCACTTT.

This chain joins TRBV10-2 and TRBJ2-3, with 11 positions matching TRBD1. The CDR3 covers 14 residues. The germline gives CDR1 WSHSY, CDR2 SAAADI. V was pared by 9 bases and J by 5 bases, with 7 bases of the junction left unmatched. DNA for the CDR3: TGCGCCAGTTTGGACAGGGGGCGGCAAGATACGCAGTATTTT. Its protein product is CASLDRGRQDTQYF.

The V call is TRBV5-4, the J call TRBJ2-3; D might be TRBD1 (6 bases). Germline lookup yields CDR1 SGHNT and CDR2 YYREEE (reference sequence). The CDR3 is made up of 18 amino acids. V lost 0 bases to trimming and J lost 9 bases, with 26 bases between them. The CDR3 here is CASSLGGPRKPLGRTQYF. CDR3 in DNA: TGTGCCAGCAGCTTGGGGGGGCCCAGAAAGCCCCTAGGCAGAACGCAGTATTTT.

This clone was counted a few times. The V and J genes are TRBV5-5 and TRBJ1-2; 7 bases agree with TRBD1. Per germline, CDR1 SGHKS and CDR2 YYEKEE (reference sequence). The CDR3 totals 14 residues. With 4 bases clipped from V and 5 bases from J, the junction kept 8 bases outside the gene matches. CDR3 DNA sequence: TGTGCCAGCAGCACGGGACAGACTTTATATGGCTACACCTTC. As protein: CASSTGQTLYGYTF.

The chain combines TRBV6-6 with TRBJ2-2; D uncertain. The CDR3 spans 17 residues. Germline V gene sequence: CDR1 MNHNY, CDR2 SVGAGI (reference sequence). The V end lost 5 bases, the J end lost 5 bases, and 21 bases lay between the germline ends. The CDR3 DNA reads TGTGCCAGCAGTCCCAATCCCACCAAAGCCCAAACCGGGGAGCTGTTTTTT. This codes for CASSPNPTKAQTGELFF.

The CDR3 sequence: CASSRPGNEQFF. CDR3 DNA sequence: TGTGCCAGCAGCCGGCCGGGTAATGAGCAGTTCTTC. This chain connects TRBV6-9 to TRBJ2-1; D is uncertain. The germline V gene encodes CDR1 MNHGY and CDR2 SVAAGI. V was cut by 6 bases and J by 7 bases, with 10 bases left in between. The CDR3 loop spans 12 amino acids.

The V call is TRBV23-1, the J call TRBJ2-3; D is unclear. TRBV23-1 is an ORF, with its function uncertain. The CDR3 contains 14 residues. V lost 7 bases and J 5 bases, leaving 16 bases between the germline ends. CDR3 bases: TGCGCCAGCACTTCATGGCCGGCGGTAGATACGCAGTATTTT. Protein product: CASTSWPAVDTQYF.

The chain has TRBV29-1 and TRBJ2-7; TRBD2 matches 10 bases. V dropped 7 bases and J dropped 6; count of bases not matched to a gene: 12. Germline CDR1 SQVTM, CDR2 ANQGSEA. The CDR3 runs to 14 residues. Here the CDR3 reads CSATEAGGPVEQYF. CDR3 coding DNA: TGCAGCGCCACCGAAGCGGGAGGGCCGGTCGAGCAGTACTTC.